This T cell receptor (beta chain) was documented in a study of CD8+ T cells in alopecia areata listed by TCRdb under 2018. For context, the study as a whole: In both human patients and the C3H/HeJ mouse model, the study applied high-throughput TCRbeta sequencing to look at T cell clonal expansion in alopecia areata. Amplification of TCRbeta CDR3 regions was done by immunoSEQ multiplex PCR using 35 Vbeta forward primers and 13 Jbeta reverse primers. Scalp clonality was compared among normal scalp (n=4), patchy alopecia areata scalp (n=8), and alopecia totalis/universalis scalp (n=8). RNA was extracted with the PAXgene miRNA kit for fixed scalp, the miRNeasy kit for PBMCs, and the RNeasy kit for mouse skin. Scalp tissue and sorted CD4+ and CD8+ peripheral blood T cells from patchy and totalis/universalis alopecia areata patients and from healthy controls were covered by human TCRbeta sequencing. The paper as a whole reports these results and caveats: Shared TCR sequences between patients were less evident than in mice, which may be partly attributable to HLA diversity in the patient population. Unlike mouse skin, which is dominated by gammadelta T cells, normal human skin has resident alphabeta T cells that are also sequenced, and this complicates analysis of the scalp TCR repertoire. Lesional scalp, especially in alopecia totalis/universalis, showed higher clonality and more expanded CD8+ clones than normal scalp, suggesting antigenic drive.

This clone was seen only once. There is no known antigen for this receptor. No base-level quality is on record; no much larger clone is a single base apart. Library construction relied on the immunoSEQ multiplex PCR assay. For TCR sequencing, RNA was extracted from every sample and reverse transcribed into cDNA to serve as template. First-strand cDNA was synthesized using SuperScript III with a 2:1 mix of oligo-dT and random hexamers. A synthetic immune receptor repertoire was used to measure amplification bias, and any remaining bias was corrected computationally. The authors' analysis ran thus. Raw reads were preprocessed to remove errors, and CDR3 was defined according to IMGT conventions as the region from the conserved cysteine to phenylalanine. Clonality was computed as 1 minus the Shannon entropy, with the entropy normalized by log2 of the number of productive unique TCRs. Whether each scalp clone was CD4 or CD8 was inferred by checking scalp TCRbeta sequences against the CD4 and CD8 repertoires from sorted blood. TCRdb provides this immuneACCESS table in a form limited to in-frame rearrangements. Some clones are lacking; in checked studies, under half of them reflect an unresolved V gene, and why the rest are absent is not known. The DNA was the basis for D and trimming; V, J and clone size are from that table. The sample table contains about 82,000 clones; only one count was recorded for 45% to 60% of them. The ten most abundant clones make up roughly 5.6% of the sample.

Peripheral blood and lesional scalp punch biopsies were obtained from patients with alopecia areata. After PBMCs were isolated by density centrifugation and stained for CD3, CD4 and CD8, a FACSAria was used to sort CD4+ and CD8+ T cells. The untreated alopecia areata patients were recruited through a multicenter biomarker study. In five patients from the biomarker study, the blood CD8+ T cells went through an additional sort into NKG2D-low and NKG2D-high fractions. The specimen sequenced was NKG2D-high CD8+ T cells sorted from blood. The label giving this sample's cell subset or site can be read as: sorted CD8+ NKG2D-high blood T cells. This TCR was sampled from a human donor with alopecia areata.

The bases are TGCGCCAGCAGTTACGCGGGACAGCTGATGTCCACCTTC. This is translated as CASSYAGQLMSTF. The chain joins TRBV5-1 to TRBJ1-2, and 7 bases in between align with TRBD1. CDR1 is given as SGHRS and CDR2 as YFSETQ, both from the germline V gene. The germline V end is reduced by 5 bases and the J end by 13 bases; junction bases left unmatched: 14. The CDR3, from cysteine to phenylalanine, totals 13 residues. The entry retains the CDR3 DNA only, 39 bases that are in frame from base 1.